Each of the 17 T cell receptor beta chains below was sequenced from the same sample in a study of cytomegalovirus exposure and HLA in healthy donors. Here immunoSEQ multiplex PCR was the method, and the copy in TCRdb shows in-frame clones only, minus some. The data hold under 250,000 clones, with 90% to 95% observed a single time. Sequences were obtained from PBMCs. The source is a woman between 18 and 29 years old in good health and CMV-seronegative.

The gene calls are TRBV7-9 and TRBJ1-1; D might be TRBD1 (6 bases). Looked up from germline, CDR1 is SEHNR and CDR2 is FQNEAQ (reference sequence). V lost 1 base, J lost 7 bases, and 7 bases lay in between. CDR3 length: 12 amino acids. CDR3: CASSLGQVEAFF. As DNA, the CDR3 is TGTGCCAGCAGCTTAGGACAGGTTGAAGCTTTCTTT. Complete variable domain (other parts from reference TRBV7-9 and TRBJ1-1): DTGVSQNPRHKITKRGQNVTFRCDPISEHNRLYWYRQTLGQGPEFLTYFQNEAQLEKSRLLSDRFSAERPKGSFSTLEIQRTEQGDSAMYLCASSLGQVEAFFGQGTRLTVV.

The table lists this clone with a few counts. The chain couples TRBV5-1 to TRBJ2-1; 10 bases are a match to TRBD2. The germline V gene encodes CDR1 SGHRS and CDR2 YFSETQ. The V and J ends lost 4 bases and 7 bases, in that order; junction bases with no gene match: 8. The CDR3 is made up of 15 amino acids. Here the CDR3 DNA reads TGCGCCAGCAGCGCCGGGACTAGCGCCACAAATGAGCAGTTCTTC. Translation: CASSAGTSATNEQFF.

This clone was counted a single time. The genes are TRBV7-2 and TRBJ2-4, with 8 bases identical to TRBD1. This CDR3 has 15 amino acids. CDR1 is SGHTA and CDR2 is FQGNSA in the germline V gene. After removal of 2 bases from V and 6 bases from J, the junction contained 6 bases not matched to a gene. CDR3 sequence (DNA): TGTGCCAGCAGCTTAAGGACAGGGTATTCAAACATTCAGTACTTC. This sequence encodes CASSLRTGYSNIQYF.

The chain links TRBV9 to TRBJ1-5, with D perhaps matching TRBD1 (6 bases). V lost 0 bases, J lost 10 bases, and 14 bases lay in between. CDR1 is SGDLS and CDR2 is YYNGEE in the germline V gene. The CDR3 covers 14 residues. Written as DNA, the CDR3 is TGTGCCAGCAGCGTAGAGGCAGGGGCCCAACCCCAGCATTTT. Its protein product is CASSVEAGAQPQHF.

This rearrangement joins TRBV2 to TRBJ2-7, with TRBD1 matching over 11 bases. Germline trimming cut 6 bases from V and 6 bases from J; bases unmatched to any gene: 7. This CDR3 region has 14 residues. Germline CDR1 and CDR2: SNHLY and FYNNEI. The CDR3 protein is CASRIGQGATEQYF. The CDR3 nucleotides are TGTGCCAGCAGGATAGGACAGGGGGCGACCGAGCAGTACTTC. The full variable domain, rest sourced from reference TRBV2 and TRBJ2-7, is EPEVTQTPSHQVTQMGQEVILRCVPISNHLYFYWYRQILGQKVEFLVSFYNNEISEKSEIFDDQFSVERPDGSNFTLKIRSTKLEDSAMYFCASRIGQGATEQYFGPGTRLTVT.

The V call is TRBV10-3, the J call TRBJ1-3, with D unclear. Trimming left V 8 bases short and J 0 bases short, with 8 bases between. The CDR3 consists of 13 residues. CDR1 is ENHRY and CDR2 is SYGVKD in the germline V gene. The CDR3 is CAIQESSGNTIYF. The CDR3 coding sequence is TGTGCCATCCAGGAAAGCTCTGGAAACACCATATATTTT.

V and J are TRBV18 and TRBJ2-5; TRBD2 matches at 7 bases. With V trimmed by 5 bases and J by 4 bases, 10 bases remained unmatched. The CDR3 totals 15 residues. The germline CDR1 and CDR2 sequences are KGHSH and LQKENI. CDR3: CASSTRAGAPETQYF. In DNA, the CDR3 is TGTGCCAGCTCAACTCGTGCGGGAGCCCCAGAGACCCAGTACTTC.

V usage is TRBV2 and J usage is TRBJ2-7, with 12 bases identical to TRBD2. The CDR3 covers 17 residues. Germline trimming cut 9 bases from V and 2 bases from J; bases unmatched to any gene: 14. CDR1 is SNHLY and CDR2 is FYNNEI in the germline V gene. CDR3 DNA sequence: TGTGCCAGTCGACTCAGGGCCGGACTAGCGGGAACCTACGAGCAGTACTTC. It is translated as CASRLRAGLAGTYEQYF.

The genes are TRBV11-2 and TRBJ1-4; the match to TRBD1 covers 8 bases. Germline values: CDR1 SGHAT, CDR2 FQNNGV. The CDR3 extends over 15 amino acids. The V gene end was trimmed by 4 bases and the J gene end by 5 bases; junction bases not matched to a gene: 6. CDR3 sequence (DNA): TGTGCCAGCAGCTCCCCGCGGGACAGGAATGAAAAACTGTTTTTT. Its translation is CASSSPRDRNEKLFF.

This rearrangement joins TRBV11-2 to TRBJ2-7; no clear D gene. The CDR3 is 11 amino acids. Germline lookup yields CDR1 SGHAT and CDR2 FQNNGV. The V end lost 2 bases, the J end lost 6 bases, and 5 bases lay between the germline ends. This CDR3 reads CASSLSSEQYF. CDR3 coding DNA: TGTGCCAGCAGCTTAAGCTCCGAGCAGTACTTC.

The chain recombines TRBV6-5 with TRBJ2-1, with a possible D match to TRBD1 (6 bases). CDR1 is MNHEY, CDR2 SVGAGI, per germline. The ends were cut back, 4 bases at V and 8 bases at J, with 12 bases in the middle. There are 13 residues in the CDR3. CDR3 loop: CASSSNRVDEQFF. CDR3 in DNA: TGTGCCAGCAGTTCGAACAGGGTGGATGAGCAGTTCTTC.

This sequence joins TRBV5-1 and TRBJ2-7; 15 bases align to TRBD2. This CDR3 contains 18 residues. Per the germline V gene, CDR1 is SGHRS and CDR2 is YFSETQ. After removal of 4 bases from V and 0 bases from J, the junction contained 8 bases not matched to a gene. The CDR3 DNA reads TGCGCCAGCAGCAGGGGACTAGCGGGAGGACCTAGCTCCTACGAGCAGTACTTC. This translates into CASSRGLAGGPSSYEQYF.

Notes on this clone: It is unclear where the CDR3 begins or ends on the DNA, so no DNA is shown, and the CDR3 is as TCRdb lists it. The rearrangement links TRBV5-5 to TRBJ2-5; TRBD1 is the table's D call and was not checked against the DNA. The CDR3 extends over 16 residues, inclusive of both ends. Germline CDR1 reads SGHKS; CDR2 reads YYEKEE (reference sequence). CDR3 residues: CASSFLWTGGQETQYF.

The chain joins TRBV30 to TRBJ2-1, with a tentative D call TRBD2 (5 bases). The V gene lost 0 bases and the J gene lost 0 bases, with 9 bases spanning the gap. Per the germline V gene, CDR1 is GTSNPN and CDR2 is SVGIG (reference sequence). The CDR3 sequence is 15 residues long. In DNA, the CDR3 is TGTGCCTGGAGTGTAAACGGGGTCTCCTACAATGAGCAGTTCTTC. The encoded protein is CAWSVNGVSYNEQFF.

The gene calls are TRBV9 and TRBJ1-2; 10 bases agree with TRBD1. The junction had 8 bases not matched to a gene; V was cut back by 2 bases and J by 4 bases. Germline assignment: CDR1 SGDLS and CDR2 YYNGEE. The CDR3 is made up of 16 amino acids. CDR3 coding DNA: TGTGCCAGCAGCGTTGACAGGACAGGGGGGAGCTATGGCTACACCTTC. Its translation is CASSVDRTGGSYGYTF.

This clone was seen once. This chain connects TRBV9 to TRBJ2-3, with a possible D match to TRBD2 (5 bases). The V and J ends lost 0 bases and 0 bases respectively, with 14 bases between them. CDR3 length equals 17 residues. CDR1 and CDR2 from the germline V gene are SGDLS and YYNGEE. The CDR3 sequence: CASSVDLWGDSTDTQYF. CDR3 nucleotide sequence: TGTGCCAGCAGCGTAGACCTGTGGGGAGACAGCACAGATACGCAGTATTTT.

The rearrangement uses TRBV19 and TRBJ1-2; D is ambiguous. V shed 3 bases and J shed 4 bases, with 9 bases lying between them. Looked up from germline, CDR1 is LNHDA and CDR2 is SQIVND (reference sequence). There are 13 residues in the CDR3. This chain's CDR3 is CASSMNSLYGYTF. The CDR3 coding sequence is TGTGCCAGTAGTATGAACAGCCTCTATGGCTACACCTTC. Variable domain in full (rest from reference TRBV19 and TRBJ1-2): DGGITQSPKYLFRKEGQNVTLSCEQNLNHDAMYWYRQDPGQGLRLIYYSQIVNDFQKGDIAEGYSVSREKKESFPLTVTSAQKNPTAFYLCASSMNSLYGYTFGSGTRLTVV.